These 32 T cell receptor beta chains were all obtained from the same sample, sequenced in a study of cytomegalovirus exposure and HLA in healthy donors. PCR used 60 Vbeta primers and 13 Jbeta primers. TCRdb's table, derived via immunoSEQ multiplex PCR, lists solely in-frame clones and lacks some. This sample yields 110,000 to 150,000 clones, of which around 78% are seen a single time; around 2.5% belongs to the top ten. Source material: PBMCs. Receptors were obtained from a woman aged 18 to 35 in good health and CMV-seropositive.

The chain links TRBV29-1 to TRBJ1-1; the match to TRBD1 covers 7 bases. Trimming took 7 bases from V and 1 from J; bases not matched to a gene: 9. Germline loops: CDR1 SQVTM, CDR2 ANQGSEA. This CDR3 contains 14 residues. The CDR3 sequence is CSAGTGAGNTEAFF. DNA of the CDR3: TGCAGCGCCGGAACAGGGGCCGGGAACACTGAAGCTTTCTTT.

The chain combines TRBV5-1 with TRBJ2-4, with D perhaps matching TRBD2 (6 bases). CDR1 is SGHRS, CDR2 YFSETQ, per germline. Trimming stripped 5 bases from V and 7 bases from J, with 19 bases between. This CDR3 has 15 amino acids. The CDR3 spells CASSAAGGAGNIQYF. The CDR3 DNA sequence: TGCGCCAGCAGTGCGGCTGGAGGGGCAGGGAACATTCAGTACTTC.

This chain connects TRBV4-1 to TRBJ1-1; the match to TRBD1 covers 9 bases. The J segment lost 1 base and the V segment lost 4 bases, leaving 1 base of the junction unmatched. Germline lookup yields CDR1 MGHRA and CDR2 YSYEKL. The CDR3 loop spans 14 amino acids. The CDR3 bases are TGCGCCAGCAGCCTGGGACAGGGGAACACTGAAGCTTTCTTT. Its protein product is CASSLGQGNTEAFF.

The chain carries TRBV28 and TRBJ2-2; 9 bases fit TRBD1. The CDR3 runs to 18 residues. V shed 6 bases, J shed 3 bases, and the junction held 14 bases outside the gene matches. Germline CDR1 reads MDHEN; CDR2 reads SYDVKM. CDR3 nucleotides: TGTGCCAGCAGCCCAAACCGACTACAGGGGGCGGACACCGGGGAGCTGTTTTTT. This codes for CASSPNRLQGADTGELFF.

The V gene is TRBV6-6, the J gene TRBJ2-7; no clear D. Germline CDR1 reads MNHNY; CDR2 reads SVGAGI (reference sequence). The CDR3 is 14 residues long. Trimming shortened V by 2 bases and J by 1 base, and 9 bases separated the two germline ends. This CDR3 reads CASSYDSSSYEQYF. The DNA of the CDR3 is TGTGCCAGCAGTTACGACTCCTCTTCCTACGAGCAGTACTTC.

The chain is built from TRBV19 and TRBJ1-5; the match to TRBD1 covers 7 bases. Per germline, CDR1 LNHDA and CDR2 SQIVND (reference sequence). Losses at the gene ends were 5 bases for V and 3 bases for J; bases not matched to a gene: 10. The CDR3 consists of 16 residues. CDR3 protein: CASSLASGQFNQPQHF. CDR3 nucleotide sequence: TGTGCCAGTAGTCTGGCGTCGGGACAGTTCAATCAGCCCCAGCATTTT.

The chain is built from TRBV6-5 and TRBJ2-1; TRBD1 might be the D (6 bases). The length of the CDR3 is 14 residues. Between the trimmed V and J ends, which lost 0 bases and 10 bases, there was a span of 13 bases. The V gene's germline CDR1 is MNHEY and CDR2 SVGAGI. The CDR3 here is CASSYSGTQREQFF. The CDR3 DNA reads TGTGCCAGCAGTTACTCCGGGACACAAAGAGAGCAGTTCTTC.

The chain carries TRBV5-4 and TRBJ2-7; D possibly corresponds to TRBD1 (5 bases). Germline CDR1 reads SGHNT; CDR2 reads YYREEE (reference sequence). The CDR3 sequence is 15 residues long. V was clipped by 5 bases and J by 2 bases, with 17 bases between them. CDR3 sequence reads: CASRQGSDTAYEQYF. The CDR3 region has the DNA TGTGCCAGCAGGCAGGGATCAGATACCGCCTACGAGCAGTACTTC.

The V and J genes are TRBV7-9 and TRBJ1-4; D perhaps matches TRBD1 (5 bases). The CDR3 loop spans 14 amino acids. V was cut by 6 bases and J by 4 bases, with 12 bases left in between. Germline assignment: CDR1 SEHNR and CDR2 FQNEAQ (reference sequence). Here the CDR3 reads CASSHGGVNEKLFF. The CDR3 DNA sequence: TGTGCCAGCAGTCACGGGGGGGTTAATGAAAAACTGTTTTTT.

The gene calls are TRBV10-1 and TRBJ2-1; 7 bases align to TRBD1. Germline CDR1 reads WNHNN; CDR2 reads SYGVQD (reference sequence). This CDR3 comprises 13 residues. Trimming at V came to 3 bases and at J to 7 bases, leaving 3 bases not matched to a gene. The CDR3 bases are TGCGCCAGCAGTGACCGACAGGGAAATGAGCAGTTCTTC. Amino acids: CASSDRQGNEQFF.

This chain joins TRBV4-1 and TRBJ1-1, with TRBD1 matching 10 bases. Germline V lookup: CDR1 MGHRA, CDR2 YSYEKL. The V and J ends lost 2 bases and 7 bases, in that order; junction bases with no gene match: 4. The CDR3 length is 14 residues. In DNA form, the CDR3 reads TGCGCCAGCAGCCAACCCGGACAGGGGGGTGAAGCTTTCTTT. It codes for CASSQPGQGGEAFF.

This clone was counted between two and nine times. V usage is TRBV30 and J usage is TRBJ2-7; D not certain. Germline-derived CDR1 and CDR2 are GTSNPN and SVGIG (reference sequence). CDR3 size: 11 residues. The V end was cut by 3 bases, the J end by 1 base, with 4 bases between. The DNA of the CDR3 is TGTGCCTGGAGCATTTCCTACGAGCAGTACTTC. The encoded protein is CAWSISYEQYF.

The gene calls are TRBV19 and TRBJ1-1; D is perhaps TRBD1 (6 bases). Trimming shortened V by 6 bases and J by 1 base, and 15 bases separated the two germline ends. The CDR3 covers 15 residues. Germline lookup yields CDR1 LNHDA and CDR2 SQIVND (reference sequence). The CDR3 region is CASSLQGIGNTEAFF. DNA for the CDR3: TGTGCCAGTAGCCTCCAGGGGATTGGGAACACTGAAGCTTTCTTT.

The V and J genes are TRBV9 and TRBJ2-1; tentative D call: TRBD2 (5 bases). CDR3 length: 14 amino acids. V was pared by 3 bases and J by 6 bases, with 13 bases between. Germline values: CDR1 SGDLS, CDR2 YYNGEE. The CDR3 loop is CASSAGWASNEQFF. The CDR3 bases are TGTGCCAGCAGCGCGGGGTGGGCGTCCAATGAGCAGTTCTTC.

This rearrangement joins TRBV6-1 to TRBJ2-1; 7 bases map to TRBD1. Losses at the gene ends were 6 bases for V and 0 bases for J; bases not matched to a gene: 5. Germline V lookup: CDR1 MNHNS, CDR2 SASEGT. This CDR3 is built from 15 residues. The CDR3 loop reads CASRATGNSYNEQFF. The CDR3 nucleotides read TGTGCCAGCAGAGCGACAGGGAACTCCTACAATGAGCAGTTCTTC.

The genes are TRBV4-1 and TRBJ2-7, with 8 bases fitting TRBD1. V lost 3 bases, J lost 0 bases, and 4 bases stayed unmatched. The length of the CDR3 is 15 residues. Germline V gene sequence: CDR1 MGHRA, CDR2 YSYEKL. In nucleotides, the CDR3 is TGCGCCAGCAGCCATCCTGACAGGGGCTCCTACGAGCAGTACTTC. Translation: CASSHPDRGSYEQYF.

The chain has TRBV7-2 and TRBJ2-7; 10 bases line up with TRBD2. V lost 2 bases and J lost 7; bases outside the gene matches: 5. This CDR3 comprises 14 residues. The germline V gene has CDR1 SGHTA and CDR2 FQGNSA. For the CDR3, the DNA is TGTGCCAGCAGCTTAACTAGCGGGATATCTGAGCAGTACTTC. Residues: CASSLTSGISEQYF. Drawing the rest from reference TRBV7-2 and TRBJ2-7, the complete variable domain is GAGVSQSPSNKVTEKGKDVELRCDPISGHTALYWYRQSLGQGLEFLIYFQGNSAPDKSGLPSDRFSAERTGGSVSTLTIQRTQQEDSAVYLCASSLTSGISEQYFGPGTRLTVT.

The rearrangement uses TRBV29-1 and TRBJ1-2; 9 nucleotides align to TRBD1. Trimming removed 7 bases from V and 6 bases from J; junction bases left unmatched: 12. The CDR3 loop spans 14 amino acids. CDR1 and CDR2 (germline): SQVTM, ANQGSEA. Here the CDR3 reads CSGSGGTGGHGYTF. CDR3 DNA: TGCAGCGGCTCCGGCGGCACAGGGGGCCATGGCTACACCTTC.

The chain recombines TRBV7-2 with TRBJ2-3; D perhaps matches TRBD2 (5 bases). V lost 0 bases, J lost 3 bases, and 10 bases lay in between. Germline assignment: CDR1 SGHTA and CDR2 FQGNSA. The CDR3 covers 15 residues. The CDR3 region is CASSLARGGTDTQYF. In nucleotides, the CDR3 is TGTGCCAGCAGCTTAGCCCGGGGTGGGACAGATACGCAGTATTTT.

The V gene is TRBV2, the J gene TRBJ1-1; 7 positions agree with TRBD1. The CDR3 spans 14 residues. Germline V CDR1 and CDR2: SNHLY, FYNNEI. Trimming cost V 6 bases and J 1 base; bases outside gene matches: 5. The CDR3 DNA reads TGTGCCAGCAGACCCAGACAGGGGAACACTGAAGCTTTCTTT. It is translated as CASRPRQGNTEAFF.

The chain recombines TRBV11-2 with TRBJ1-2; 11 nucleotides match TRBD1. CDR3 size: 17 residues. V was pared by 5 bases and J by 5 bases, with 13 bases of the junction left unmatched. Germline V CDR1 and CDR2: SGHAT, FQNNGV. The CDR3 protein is CASSKFRDRGKGYGYTF. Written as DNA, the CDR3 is TGTGCCAGCAGCAAATTCCGGGACAGGGGGAAGGGGTATGGCTACACCTTC. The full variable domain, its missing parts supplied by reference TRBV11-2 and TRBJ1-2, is EAGVAQSPRYKIIEKRQSVAFWCNPISGHATLYWYQQILGQGPKLLIQFQNNGVVDDSQLPKDRFSAERLKGVDSTLKIQPAKLEDSAVYLCASSKFRDRGKGYGYTFGSGTRLTVV.

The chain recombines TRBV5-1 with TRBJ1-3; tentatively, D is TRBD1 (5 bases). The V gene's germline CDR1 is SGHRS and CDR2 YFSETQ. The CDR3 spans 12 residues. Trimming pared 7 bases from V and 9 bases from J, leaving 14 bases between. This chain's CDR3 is CASQAGLGTIYF. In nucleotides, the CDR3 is TGCGCCAGCCAAGCAGGGCTCGGCACCATATATTTT.

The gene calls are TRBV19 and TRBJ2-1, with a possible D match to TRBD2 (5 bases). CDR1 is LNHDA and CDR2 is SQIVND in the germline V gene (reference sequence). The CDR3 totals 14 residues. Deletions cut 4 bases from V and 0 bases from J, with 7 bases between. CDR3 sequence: CASSSGHSYNEQFF. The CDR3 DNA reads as TGTGCCAGTAGTAGCGGGCACTCCTACAATGAGCAGTTCTTC.

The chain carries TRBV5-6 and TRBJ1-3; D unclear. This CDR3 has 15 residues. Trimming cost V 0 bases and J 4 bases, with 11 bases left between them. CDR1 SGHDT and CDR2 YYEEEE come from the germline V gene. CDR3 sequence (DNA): TGTGCCAGCAGCTTGGGAGGGAACGCCGGAAACACCATATATTTT. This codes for CASSLGGNAGNTIYF.

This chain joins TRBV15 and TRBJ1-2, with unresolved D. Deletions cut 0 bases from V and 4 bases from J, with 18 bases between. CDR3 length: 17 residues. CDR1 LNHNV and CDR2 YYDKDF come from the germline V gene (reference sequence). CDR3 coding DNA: TGTGCCACCAGCAGAGATCCCGTTGCGGGTTCGGTCTATGGCTACACCTTC. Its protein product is CATSRDPVAGSVYGYTF.

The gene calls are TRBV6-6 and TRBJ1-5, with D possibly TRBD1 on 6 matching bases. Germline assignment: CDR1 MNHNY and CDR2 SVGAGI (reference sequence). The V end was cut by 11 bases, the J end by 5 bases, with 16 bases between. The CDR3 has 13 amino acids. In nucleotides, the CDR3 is TGTGCCGCCGGGAGGGGGGGGGATCAGCCCCAGCATTTT. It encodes CAAGRGGDQPQHF.

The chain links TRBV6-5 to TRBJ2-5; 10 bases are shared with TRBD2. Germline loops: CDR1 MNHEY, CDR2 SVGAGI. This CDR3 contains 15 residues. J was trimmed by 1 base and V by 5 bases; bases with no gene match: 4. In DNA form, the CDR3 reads TGTGCCAGCAGTGGGGCTAGCGGGGGCCAAGAGACCCAGTACTTC. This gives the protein CASSGASGGQETQYF.

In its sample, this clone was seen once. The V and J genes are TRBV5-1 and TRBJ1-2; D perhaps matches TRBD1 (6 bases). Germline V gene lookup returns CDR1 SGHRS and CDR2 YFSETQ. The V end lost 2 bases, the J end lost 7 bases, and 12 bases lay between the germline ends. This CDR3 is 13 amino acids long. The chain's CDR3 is CASSFGDNLGYTF. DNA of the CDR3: TGCGCCAGCAGCTTTGGGGACAATCTTGGCTACACCTTC.

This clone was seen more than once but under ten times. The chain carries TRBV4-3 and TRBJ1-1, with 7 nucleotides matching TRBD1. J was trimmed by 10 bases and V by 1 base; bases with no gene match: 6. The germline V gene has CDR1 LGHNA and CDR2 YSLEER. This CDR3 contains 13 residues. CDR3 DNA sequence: TGCGCCAGCAGCCAAGTAACAGGGACAGTAGCTTTCTTT. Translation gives CASSQVTGTVAFF.

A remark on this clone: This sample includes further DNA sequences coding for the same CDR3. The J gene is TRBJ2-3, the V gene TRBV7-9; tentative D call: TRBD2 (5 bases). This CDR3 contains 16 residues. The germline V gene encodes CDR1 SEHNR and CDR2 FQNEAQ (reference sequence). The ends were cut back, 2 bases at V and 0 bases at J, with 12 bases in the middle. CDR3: CASSLSGYTSTDTQYF. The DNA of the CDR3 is TGTGCCAGCAGCTTATCGGGGTACACTAGCACAGATACGCAGTATTTT.

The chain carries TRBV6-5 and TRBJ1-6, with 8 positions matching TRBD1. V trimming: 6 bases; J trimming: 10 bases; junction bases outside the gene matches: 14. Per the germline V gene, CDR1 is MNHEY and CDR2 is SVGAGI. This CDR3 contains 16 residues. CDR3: CASSYPLTGESSPLHF. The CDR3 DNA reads TGTGCCAGCAGCTACCCTTTGACAGGGGAGTCCTCACCCCTCCACTTT.

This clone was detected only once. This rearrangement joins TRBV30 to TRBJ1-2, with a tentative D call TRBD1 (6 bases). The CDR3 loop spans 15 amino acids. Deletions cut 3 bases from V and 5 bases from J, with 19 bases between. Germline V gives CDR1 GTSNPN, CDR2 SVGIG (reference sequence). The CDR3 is CAWSLLRGAVYGYTF. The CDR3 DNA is TGTGCCTGGAGCCTACTACGGGGGGCCGTGTATGGCTACACCTTC.